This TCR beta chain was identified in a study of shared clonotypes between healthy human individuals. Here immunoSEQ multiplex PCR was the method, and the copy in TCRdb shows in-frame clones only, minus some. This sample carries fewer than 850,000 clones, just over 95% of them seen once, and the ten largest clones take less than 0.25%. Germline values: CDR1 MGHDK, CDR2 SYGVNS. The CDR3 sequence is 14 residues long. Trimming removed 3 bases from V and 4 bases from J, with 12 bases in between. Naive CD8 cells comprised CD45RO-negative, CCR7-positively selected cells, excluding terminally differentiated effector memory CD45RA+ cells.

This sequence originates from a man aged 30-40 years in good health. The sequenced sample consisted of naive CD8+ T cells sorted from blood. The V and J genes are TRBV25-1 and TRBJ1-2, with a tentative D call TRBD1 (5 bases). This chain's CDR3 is CASSDGGSSYGYTF. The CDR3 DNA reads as TGTGCCAGCAGTGACGGGGGATCGAGCTATGGCTACACCTTC.